This T cell receptor beta chain was observed in a study of Graves' ophthalmopathy and Graves' hyperthyroidism. Overall study: At initial diagnosis, peripheral blood was obtained, and this preceded any treatment.

Certain patients, namely those with other autoimmune diseases, uncontrolled infections, pregnancy or lactation, were excluded. V shed 4 bases and J 7 bases; nucleotides not matched to a gene: 15. This CDR3 region has 17 residues. Germline CDR1 and CDR2: WNHNN and SYGVQD (reference sequence). Using RNA transcripts, the TCR beta CDR3 regions were amplified. Second-round multiplex PCR came after a first-round RT-PCR that employed HTBI primers. From the multiplex PCR reads, TCRdb called clonotypes with MiXCR, one entry per CDR3 protein. The table includes roughly 60,000 distinct CDR3 sequences, approximately 50% detected once. Study results and caveats: In blood appeared most of the expanded thyroid clonotypes whose frequency exceeded 0.001.

Points on this clonotype: Antigen specificity is unknown.

The sequencing sample was made of peripheral blood. This TCR was recovered from an adult woman with Graves' ophthalmopathy. J is TRBJ2-1 and V is TRBV10-1; 8 positions match TRBD2. CDR3 loop: CASSAPPGGAGVNEQFF. The CDR3 DNA is TGCGCCAGCAGTGCGCCCCCGGGGGGAGCGGGAGTGAATGAGCAGTTCTTC.